This passage covers 5 T cell receptor beta chains from one sample sequenced in a study of cytomegalovirus exposure and HLA in healthy donors. TCRdb's table, derived via immunoSEQ multiplex PCR, lists solely in-frame clones and lacks some. This sample yields roughly 240,000 clones, of which approximately 87% are seen a single time; about 2.8% belongs to the top ten. Sequences were obtained from PBMCs. Source of these receptors: a man younger than 35 in good health and CMV-seronegative.

The chain links TRBV7-9 to TRBJ1-1, with a weak D call TRBD1 (5 bases). CDR1 and CDR2 (germline): SEHNR, FQNEAQ (reference sequence). This CDR3 is 16 amino acids long. V dropped 3 bases and J dropped 3 bases, with 17 bases sitting between them. The CDR3 bases are TGTGCCAGCAGCTTTTCCCTCAGGGTGGTTGACACTGAAGCTTTCTTT. Amino acids: CASSFSLRVVDTEAFF.

This chain links TRBV6-6 with TRBJ2-5; TRBD2 matches 8 bases. The CDR3 sequence is 16 residues long. J was trimmed by 4 bases and V by 4 bases; bases with no gene match: 11. Germline loops: CDR1 MNHNY, CDR2 SVGAGI (reference sequence). The CDR3 region is CASSFGTSGLRETQYF. The CDR3 region has the DNA TGTGCCAGCAGTTTCGGGACTAGTGGGCTACGAGAGACCCAGTACTTC.

The rearrangement uses TRBV11-2 and TRBJ2-1; no clear D gene. This CDR3 is 14 amino acids long. From germline, CDR1 is SGHAT and CDR2 FQNNGV. Trimming pared 3 bases from V and 0 bases from J, leaving 6 bases between. The CDR3: CASSFSGSYNEQFF. The CDR3 DNA sequence: TGTGCCAGCAGCTTTTCGGGCTCCTACAATGAGCAGTTCTTC. Combining the CDR3 with reference TRBV11-2 and TRBJ2-1 gives the whole variable domain EAGVAQSPRYKIIEKRQSVAFWCNPISGHATLYWYQQILGQGPKLLIQFQNNGVVDDSQLPKDRFSAERLKGVDSTLKIQPAKLEDSAVYLCASSFSGSYNEQFFGPGTRLTVL.

This chain connects TRBV2 to TRBJ2-7, with TRBD1 matching 8 bases. Per germline, CDR1 SNHLY and CDR2 FYNNEI. The CDR3 runs 12 residues. After removal of 3 bases from V and 9 bases from J, the junction contained 4 bases not matched to a gene. This CDR3 reads CASSDRGHVQYF. The CDR3 DNA is TGTGCCAGCAGTGACAGGGGGCACGTGCAGTACTTC.

The rearrangement links TRBV27 to TRBJ2-1, with D possibly TRBD1 on 8 matching bases. V was trimmed by 5 bases and J by 8 bases, leaving 22 bases between them. Germline V lookup: CDR1 MNHEY, CDR2 SMNVEV (reference sequence). The CDR3 loop spans 16 amino acids. The CDR3 region is CASSPHNRGGFDEQFF. DNA for the CDR3: TGTGCCAGCAGTCCGCATAACAGGGGGGGTTTCGATGAGCAGTTCTTC.